This T cell receptor (beta chain) was sequenced for a study of T cell clones after liver transplantation. Whole-study context: A pre-transplant mixed lymphocyte reaction with TCRbeta sequencing defined graft-donor-reactive clones followed in post-transplant blood.

Using immunoSEQ multiplex PCR, the repertoire was profiled, and TCRdb retains in-frame clones only, with some absent. The data show roughly 120,000 clones, 90% seen once. This clone was counted a single time. V was clipped by 2 bases and J by 2 bases, with 16 bases between them. Germline CDR1 is SGHTA and CDR2 is FQGTGA. The CDR3 is 17 amino acids. The chain recombines TRBV7-3 with TRBJ2-1; a weak D match, TRBD2 (6 bases). The sample consisted of CD4+ T cells from blood, taken 12 months after liver transplant. The receptor's source is a human patient who received a liver transplant. These T cells may partly come from the graft donor. The DNA of the CDR3 is TGTGCCAGCAGCTTAGCGGGGTCGGTGGGGGCCTACAATGAGCAGTTCTTC. Encoded protein: CASSLAGSVGAYNEQFF.